This entry lists 27 T cell receptor beta chains sequenced from one sample in a study of T cell responses to AZD1222 COVID-19 vaccine. Produced via immunoSEQ multiplex PCR; TCRdb's table is partial and in-frame only. This sample has some 150,000 clones, with 88% found just once. The specimen was peripheral blood, collected on day 0 of AZD1222 vaccination. The source of these receptors is an adult in good health.

The chain has TRBV11-3 and TRBJ2-7; D call uncertain. V was clipped by 5 bases and J by 0 bases, with 11 bases between them. Germline lookup yields CDR1 SGHNT and CDR2 YENEEA. The CDR3 is made up of 14 amino acids. The CDR3 region is CASSPTSISYEQYF. The CDR3 nucleotides read TGTGCCAGCAGCCCAACTTCAATCTCCTACGAGCAGTACTTC.

The J gene is TRBJ1-4, the V gene TRBV7-6; TRBD1 might be the D (5 bases). The CDR3 sequence is 13 residues long. From germline, CDR1 is SGHVS and CDR2 FNYEAQ. With 4 bases removed from V and 4 bases from J, the gap between germline ends came to 7 bases. CDR3: CASSWGGNEKLFF. The CDR3 bases are TGTGCCAGCAGCTGGGGCGGTAATGAAAAACTGTTTTTT.

The chain couples TRBV7-8 to TRBJ1-3; D not resolved. The CDR3 consists of 16 residues. V dropped 2 bases and J dropped 0 bases, with 11 bases sitting between them. Germline CDR1 SGHVS, CDR2 FQNEAQ. DNA of the CDR3: TGTGCCAGCAGCTTAAGGGTCCAGGCCTCTGGAAACACCATATATTTT. Protein product: CASSLRVQASGNTIYF. Together with reference TRBV7-8 and TRBJ1-3, the CDR3 gives the full variable domain: GAGVSQSPRYKVAKRGQDVALRCDPISGHVSLFWYQQALGQGPEFLTYFQNEAQLDKSGLPSDRFFAERPEGSVSTLKIQRTQQEDSAVYLCASSLRVQASGNTIYFGEGSWLTVV.

The chain is built from TRBV6-6 and TRBJ2-3, with 13 positions matching TRBD2. The ends lost 6 bases at V and 14 bases at J; junction bases unmatched: 8. The germline gives CDR1 MNHNY, CDR2 SVGAGI (reference sequence). The CDR3 has 13 amino acids. CDR3 in amino acids: CASSGLAGDRVYF. As DNA, the CDR3 is TGTGCCAGCAGCGGACTAGCGGGGGACCGTGTGTATTTT.

The genes are TRBV12-5 and TRBJ2-7; 7 bases line up with TRBD1. Germline V gene sequence: CDR1 LGHNT, CDR2 FRNRAP. V gave up 7 bases and J gave up 5 bases; unmatched junction bases: 14. The CDR3 has 15 amino acids. The CDR3 DNA follows: TGTGCTAGTGTGGCAGGGGGAAATCGGGGCCACGAGCAGTACTTC. Residues: CASVAGGNRGHEQYF.

In regard to this clone: Other nucleotide sequences in the sample specify the same CDR3. The V gene is TRBV6-5, the J gene TRBJ2-7, with 11 positions matching TRBD1. The CDR3 sequence is 15 residues long. V gave up 0 bases and J gave up 4 bases; unmatched junction bases: 2. Germline assignment: CDR1 MNHEY and CDR2 SVGAGI. The CDR3 sequence: CASSYSGQGGYEQYF. For the CDR3, the DNA is TGTGCCAGCAGTTACTCGGGACAGGGGGGGTACGAGCAGTACTTC.

The gene calls are TRBV18 and TRBJ2-1; D is possibly TRBD2 (5 bases). This CDR3 comprises 15 residues. Germline CDR1 and CDR2: KGHSH and LQKENI. V lost 1 base to trimming and J lost 9 bases, with 16 bases between them. CDR3 coding DNA: TGTGCCAGCTCACCACGGGCTGAGGGAGAGGGTGAGCAGTTCTTC. Translated: CASSPRAEGEGEQFF.

V gene TRBV6-2 or TRBV6-3 combines with J gene TRBJ1-5; tentative D call: TRBD1 (5 bases). The V gene's germline CDR1 is MNHEY and CDR2 SVGEGT. The V end lost 5 bases, the J end lost 7 bases, and 15 bases lay between the germline ends. The CDR3 is made up of 14 amino acids. Here the CDR3 DNA reads TGTGCCAGCAGTGACCCAGGCGGGGGGCAGCCCCAGCATTTT. Its protein product is CASSDPGGGQPQHF.

V and J are TRBV10-3 and TRBJ1-1; tentative D call: TRBD1 (6 bases). Germline CDR1 and CDR2: ENHRY and SYGVKD. This CDR3 is built from 15 residues. Trimming pared 2 bases from V and 6 bases from J, leaving 16 bases between. CDR3 sequence reads: CAISERVGQSAEAFF. CDR3 DNA: TGTGCCATCAGTGAGCGGGTTGGACAGAGCGCTGAAGCTTTCTTT.

The CDR3 spells CSVEQGVDGYTF. CDR3 DNA sequence: TGCAGCGTTGAGCAGGGGGTGGATGGCTACACCTTC. The chain combines TRBV29-1 with TRBJ1-2; 7 bases are shared with TRBD1. V shed 3 bases, J shed 6 bases, and the junction held 4 bases outside the gene matches. Germline V gives CDR1 SQVTM, CDR2 ANQGSEA. This CDR3 region has 12 residues. Variable domain in full (rest from reference TRBV29-1 and TRBJ1-2): SAVISQKPSRDICQRGTSLTIQCQVDSQVTMMFWYRQQPGQSLTLIATANQGSEATYESGFVIDKFPISRPNLTFSTLTVSNMSPEDSSIYLCSVEQGVDGYTFGSGTRLTVV.

The rearrangement uses TRBV6-2 or TRBV6-3 and TRBJ2-7, with 7 bases identical to TRBD1. Germline V gene lookup returns CDR1 MNHEY and CDR2 SVGEGT. The CDR3 extends over 16 amino acids. The V gene end was trimmed by 0 bases and the J gene end by 7 bases; junction bases not matched to a gene: 12. Here the CDR3 reads CASSYSKVKTGQEQYF. CDR3 in DNA: TGTGCCAGCAGTTACTCGAAAGTCAAGACAGGGCAGGAGCAGTACTTC.

The chain joins TRBV24-1 to TRBJ2-2, with D unclear. CDR3 size: 13 residues. V lost 2 bases to trimming and J lost 4 bases, with 4 bases between them. CDR1 and CDR2 from the germline V gene are KGHDR and SFDVKD. The CDR3 DNA sequence: TGTGCCACCAGTGATTCGGGCACCGGGGAGCTGTTTTTT. Residues: CATSDSGTGELFF.

The gene calls are TRBV4-1 and TRBJ2-1; TRBD1 aligns across 10 bases. V lost 7 bases to trimming and J lost 3 bases; unmatched junction nucleotides: 18. The CDR3 is 19 residues long. CDR1 MGHRA and CDR2 YSYEKL come from the germline V gene. CDR3 amino acids: CASTIIPPGTGAYYNEQFF. CDR3 coding DNA: TGCGCCAGCACTATCATCCCGCCGGGGACAGGGGCCTACTACAATGAGCAGTTCTTC.

The V and J genes are TRBV25-1 and TRBJ1-6; possibly TRBD1 for D (6 bases). Trimming stripped 1 base from V and 11 bases from J, with 12 bases between. The length of the CDR3 is 14 residues. Germline V CDR1 and CDR2: MGHDK, SYGVNS. The CDR3 here is CASSESWGPAPLHF. The CDR3 DNA is TGTGCCAGCAGTGAATCGTGGGGGCCGGCACCCCTCCACTTT.

The chain employs TRBV2 and TRBJ1-4; D is uncertain. This CDR3 comprises 14 residues. Looked up from germline, CDR1 is SNHLY and CDR2 is FYNNEI. Trimming shortened V by 3 bases and J by 8 bases, and 13 bases separated the two germline ends. The CDR3: CASSETIIGEKLFF. CDR3 bases: TGTGCCAGCAGTGAGACAATAATAGGCGAAAAACTGTTTTTT.

The chain uses TRBV2 and TRBJ2-7; D unclear. V was pared by 7 bases and J by 4 bases, with 11 bases between. CDR3 size: 12 residues. The V gene's germline CDR1 is SNHLY and CDR2 FYNNEI. CDR3 protein: CASTANGYEQYF. Here the CDR3 DNA reads TGTGCCAGCACCGCGAACGGTTACGAGCAGTACTTC.

The chain links TRBV9 to TRBJ2-3, with 7 nucleotides matching TRBD1. The CDR3 is 12 amino acids. After removal of 2 bases from V and 8 bases from J, the junction contained 2 bases not matched to a gene. From germline, CDR1 is SGDLS and CDR2 YYNGEE. The CDR3 region has the DNA TGTGCCAGCAGCGTCTACAGGGGTACGCAGTATTTT. The encoded protein is CASSVYRGTQYF.

The V call is TRBV7-9, the J call TRBJ1-4; D might be TRBD1 (6 bases). CDR1 is SEHNR, CDR2 FQNEAQ, per germline (reference sequence). The CDR3 runs to 15 residues. The V gene lost 8 bases and the J gene lost 3 bases, with 16 bases spanning the gap. For the CDR3, the DNA is TGTGCCAGCCTAAGCGGCAGGGGACCTAATGAAAAACTGTTTTTT. Protein sequence: CASLSGRGPNEKLFF.

The chain carries TRBV24-1 and TRBJ1-2; tentative D call: TRBD1 (5 bases). Germline CDR1 is KGHDR and CDR2 is SFDVKD. The ends were cut back, 6 bases at V and 7 bases at J, with 11 bases in the middle. The CDR3 is 12 residues long. The CDR3 nucleotides read TGTGCCACCAGTCAGGGTGGAGGTGGCTACACCTTC. Its protein product is CATSQGGGGYTF.

The CDR3 region is CASSLAQGHSYEQYF. CDR3 DNA sequence: TGTGCCAGCAGCTTAGCGCAGGGTCACTCCTACGAGCAGTACTTC. The rearrangement links TRBV7-2 to TRBJ2-7, with a tentative D call TRBD1 (5 bases). CDR1 is SGHTA and CDR2 is FQGNSA in the germline V gene. CDR3 length equals 15 residues. V lost 0 bases and J lost 0, with 9 bases in between.

J is TRBJ1-5 and V is TRBV5-4; a possible D gene is TRBD1 (5 bases). The CDR3 is 15 residues long. The V and J ends lost 4 bases and 4 bases respectively, with 15 bases between them. The germline V gene encodes CDR1 SGHNT and CDR2 YYREEE (reference sequence). The CDR3 reads CASSVGPDGNQPQHF. CDR3 in DNA: TGTGCCAGCAGCGTGGGGCCAGACGGGAATCAGCCCCAGCATTTT.

The rearrangement joins TRBV18 to TRBJ1-3; no clear D. V was pared by 5 bases and J by 4 bases, with 9 bases between. This CDR3 is 13 amino acids long. In germline, CDR1 is KGHSH, CDR2 LQKENI. The CDR3 DNA reads as TGTGCCAGCTCATCCGACGGAGGAAACACCATATATTTT. Translated: CASSSDGGNTIYF.

The CDR3 DNA is TGTGCCAGCAGTGAATACCCAGTGGGAGGGGCGCGGAATCAGCCCCAGCATTTT. Protein product: CASSEYPVGGARNQPQHF. V is TRBV6-1 and J is TRBJ1-5; perhaps TRBD1 as D (5 bases). This CDR3 is 18 amino acids long. CDR1 MNHNS and CDR2 SASEGT come from the germline V gene. The V end lost 2 bases, the J end lost 4 bases, and 21 bases lay between the germline ends.

The chain uses TRBV6-4 and TRBJ2-4; D is uncertain. V lost 5 bases, J lost 0 bases, and 14 bases lay in between. Per germline, CDR1 MRHNA and CDR2 SNTAGT. CDR3 length: 16 amino acids. CDR3: CASSYRVSLAKNIQYF. The CDR3 DNA reads as TGTGCCAGCAGTTACCGGGTCAGCCTAGCCAAAAACATTCAGTACTTC.

The V gene is TRBV19, the J gene TRBJ2-3, with a tentative D call TRBD1 (6 bases). The CDR3 is 15 residues long. Trimming took 5 bases from V and 6 from J, leaving 18 bases between them. Germline CDR1 and CDR2: LNHDA and SQIVND (reference sequence). This CDR3 is CASSSEDSLLDTQYF. CDR3 sequence (DNA): TGTGCCAGTAGTTCCGAGGACAGTCTCCTTGATACGCAGTATTTT.

This clone was recorded once. The V gene is TRBV6-5, the J gene TRBJ1-6; D is possibly TRBD1 (6 bases). Germline CDR1 and CDR2: MNHEY and SVGAGI. CDR3 length: 13 residues. The germline V and J ends were trimmed by 6 bases and 8 bases, with 11 bases remaining between them. In DNA, the CDR3 is TGTGCCAGCAGCGGACAGTACGATTCACCCCTCCACTTT. Its protein is CASSGQYDSPLHF.

The chain couples TRBV3-1 (or the pseudogene TRBV3-2) to TRBJ1-4; TRBD1 matches at 7 bases. From germline, CDR1 is LGHDT and CDR2 YNNKEL (reference sequence). Germline trimming cut 3 bases from V and 5 bases from J; bases unmatched to any gene: 9. CDR3 length: 16 amino acids. For the CDR3, the DNA is TGTGCCAGCAGCCATCGACAGGGCGGGGGGAATGAAAAACTGTTTTTT. Protein product: CASSHRQGGGNEKLFF.